This record concerns one T cell receptor beta chain sequence. Its antigen remains unidentified. Each TRB cDNA library was prepared by 5' RACE (with UMI labels). No DNA is given; TCRdb re-called the 5' RACE reads and lists each CDR3 protein once. In all, the sample yields roughly 140,000 distinct CDR3 sequences. This entry belongs to a study of CXCR3-negative and CXCR3-positive naive CD8 T cells. Study-level information: For each library, about 1.5 +/- 0.3 million TRB reads were obtained, about 135 million in total.

Naive CD8+ T cells showed CD45RO-CCR7+CD27+CD95-. Germline assignment: CDR1 DFQATT and CDR2 SNEGSKA (reference sequence). The CDR3 runs 16 residues. Study observations and caveats: Partially decreased CXCR3 expression was recorded after cryopreservation, and fresh PBMCs were used in most assays. Similarly elevated diversity marked both naive subsets, with memory CD8+ cells showing far lower diversity. For CXCR3-positive naive cells, TRB CDR3s were more hydrophobic than those of CXCR3-negative naive cells.

This clonotype was sampled from a human donor in good health. Some clones in this sample may be carry-over from other donors' samples. This chain connects TRBV20-1 to TRBJ2-3; TCRdb proposes TRBD2, but this gene call is untestable without DNA. Sequenced sample: naive CXCR3+ CD8+ T cells from blood. Described subset: CD45RO-CCR7+CD27+CD95- naive CD8+ T cells expressing CXCR3 (TNR3+). CDR3 sequence reads: CSARTLVLGSTDTQYF.